These 32 T cell receptor beta chains originate from one sample sequenced in a study of PD-1 blockade in classical Hodgkin lymphoma. Time point reported: cycle 4 day 1 (C4D1), after 6 weeks of nivolumab. Every one of the patients relapsed after autologous stem cell transplantation (brentuximab vedotin exposure was variable). Assay: immunoSEQ multiplex PCR; the TCRdb copy retains only in-frame clones and omits some. Among more than 40,000 clones listed, about three quarters were seen once. Material: peripheral blood mononuclear cells (PBMCs), obtained before the fourth cycle of nivolumab. The receptor source for this set is a human donor with classical Hodgkin lymphoma.

This chain connects TRBV5-4 to TRBJ1-1; D is perhaps TRBD1 (6 bases). Germline values: CDR1 SGHNT, CDR2 YYREEE (reference sequence). V shed 2 bases and J shed 0 bases, with 14 bases lying between them. This CDR3 is built from 16 residues. The DNA for the CDR3 is TGTGCCAGCAGCTTCGGGGGGCGGGAGATGAACACTGAAGCTTTCTTT. This gives the protein CASSFGGREMNTEAFF. Full variable domain (rest looked up from reference TRBV5-4 and TRBJ1-1): ETGVTQSPTHLIKTRGQQVTLRCSSQSGHNTVSWYQQALGQGPQFIFQYYREEENGRGNFPPRFSGLQFPNYSSELNVNALELDDSALYLCASSFGGREMNTEAFFGQGTRLTVV.

V gene TRBV30 combines with J gene TRBJ1-1; D is perhaps TRBD1 (5 bases). V was shortened by 1 base and J by 11 bases, with 14 bases between the two germline ends. Per germline, CDR1 GTSNPN and CDR2 SVGIG (reference sequence). CDR3 size: 12 residues. The CDR3 loop reads CAWSEPGSRAFF. CDR3 nucleotide sequence: TGTGCCTGGAGTGAACCAGGGAGTCGCGCTTTCTTT.

The rearrangement uses TRBV29-1 and TRBJ1-1, with D possibly matching TRBD1 (5 bases). The germline V gene has CDR1 SQVTM and CDR2 ANQGSEA. This CDR3 has 13 residues. V was shortened by 7 bases and J by 3 bases, with 15 bases between the two germline ends. CDR3 sequence (DNA): TGCAGCGCCCAGTTTGGGGGGGACACTGAAGCTTTCTTT. Translated: CSAQFGGDTEAFF.

The chain links TRBV19 to TRBJ2-5; TRBD1 aligns across 7 bases. The length of the CDR3 is 14 residues. Germline lookup yields CDR1 LNHDA and CDR2 SQIVND (reference sequence). Trimming took 5 bases from V and 4 from J; bases not matched to a gene: 7. The CDR3 here is CASSSQGVRETQYF. The DNA for the CDR3 is TGTGCCAGTAGTTCCCAGGGGGTGAGAGAGACCCAGTACTTC.

This chain connects TRBV28 to TRBJ1-2; 8 bases align to TRBD1. This CDR3 has 13 residues. V lost 7 bases, J lost 5 bases, and 6 bases stayed unmatched. The germline V gene encodes CDR1 MDHEN and CDR2 SYDVKM. The CDR3 sequence is CASTPGGRYGYTF. Here the CDR3 DNA reads TGTGCCAGCACCCCAGGGGGCCGGTATGGCTACACCTTC.

The chain carries TRBV19 and TRBJ1-4; D uncertain. From germline, CDR1 is LNHDA and CDR2 SQIVND (reference sequence). Trimming removed 5 bases from V and 8 bases from J, with 15 bases in between. The CDR3 is 14 residues long. As DNA, the CDR3 is TGTGCCAGTAGTTACATATTTGGACTCGAAAAACTGTTTTTT. Translated, it gives CASSYIFGLEKLFF.

J is TRBJ1-2 and V is TRBV9; 9 nucleotides line up with TRBD1. The length of the CDR3 is 14 residues. The J segment lost 8 bases and the V segment lost 4 bases, leaving 9 bases of the junction unmatched. Germline CDR1 SGDLS, CDR2 YYNGEE. CDR3 amino acids: CASSRGQGNPGYTF. CDR3 nucleotide sequence: TGTGCCAGCAGCCGAGGACAGGGGAATCCGGGCTACACCTTC.

The rearrangement joins TRBV5-1 to TRBJ1-3; D not resolved. Germline CDR1 and CDR2: SGHRS and YFSETQ. Trimming stripped 7 bases from V and 4 bases from J, with 12 bases between. This CDR3 contains 13 residues. Here the CDR3 reads CASGLGIGNTIYF. CDR3 in DNA: TGCGCCAGCGGTTTAGGGATCGGAAACACCATATATTTT. Using reference TRBV5-1 and TRBJ1-3 for the parts outside the CDR3, the full variable domain is KAGVTQTPRYLIKTRGQQVTLSCSPISGHRSVSWYQQTPGQGLQFLFEYFSETQRNKGNFPGRFSGRQFSNSRSEMNVSTLELGDSALYLCASGLGIGNTIYFGEGSWLTVV.

V usage is TRBV4-2 and J usage is TRBJ2-2; the D call may be TRBD1 or TRBD2 (6 bases each). This CDR3 comprises 17 residues. Between the trimmed V and J ends, which lost 4 bases and 0 bases, there was a span of 15 bases. Germline V gene data show CDR1 as LGHNA and CDR2 as YNFKEQ. The CDR3 sequence is CASSPIGGTANTGELFF. The CDR3 bases are TGTGCCAGCAGCCCGATAGGGGGGACCGCGAACACCGGGGAGCTGTTTTTT.

The V gene is TRBV18, the J gene TRBJ1-2; the match to TRBD1 covers 7 bases. Germline V gene sequence: CDR1 KGHSH, CDR2 LQKENI. Trimming cost V 6 bases and J 6 bases; bases outside gene matches: 7. The CDR3 runs to 13 residues. The CDR3 coding sequence is TGTGCCAGCTCGTTCGGGACAGCCGATGGCTACACCTTC. Translation: CASSFGTADGYTF.

This sequence joins TRBV30 and TRBJ1-6; 8 bases line up with TRBD1. J lost 7 bases, V lost 0 bases, and 5 bases had no gene match. The CDR3 spans 15 residues. CDR1 GTSNPN and CDR2 SVGIG come from the germline V gene (reference sequence). The CDR3 coding sequence is TGTGCCTGGAGTGTCCCGGACAGGGAGAATTCACCCCTCCACTTT. Residues: CAWSVPDRENSPLHF.

Only one count was recorded for this clone. The V and J genes are TRBV27 and TRBJ1-1, with 10 nucleotides matching TRBD1. This CDR3 is 15 amino acids long. Unmatched junction bases numbered 4, after V lost 5 bases and J lost 1 base. The germline V gene encodes CDR1 MNHEY and CDR2 SMNVEV (reference sequence). CDR3 sequence (DNA): TGTGCCAGCAGTCCACGGACAGGGGGGAACACTGAAGCTTTCTTT. Translated, it gives CASSPRTGGNTEAFF.

The chain uses TRBV18 and TRBJ2-3; 16 positions match TRBD2. Trimming took 4 bases from V and 4 from J; bases not matched to a gene: 5. In germline, CDR1 is KGHSH, CDR2 LQKENI. CDR3 length: 17 residues. The CDR3 protein is CASSRPGTSGGADTQYF. The CDR3 DNA follows: TGTGCCAGCTCACGACCAGGGACTAGCGGGGGGGCAGATACGCAGTATTTT.

The chain employs TRBV4-3 and TRBJ1-6, with D possibly matching TRBD1 (6 bases). The CDR3 runs to 17 residues. Germline V lookup: CDR1 LGHNA, CDR2 YSLEER. With 3 bases removed from V and 0 bases from J, the gap between germline ends came to 12 bases. Here the CDR3 reads CASSQGGRASYNSPLHF. The CDR3 DNA reads TGCGCCAGCAGCCAGGGGGGCAGGGCCTCCTATAATTCACCCCTCCACTTT.

This chain links TRBV19 with TRBJ1-5; D perhaps matches TRBD1 (5 bases). Trimming took off 4 bases at V and 0 bases at J, with 10 bases between the two ends. Germline V gene lookup returns CDR1 LNHDA and CDR2 SQIVND (reference sequence). The CDR3 is made up of 15 amino acids. DNA for the CDR3: TGTGCCAGTAGTAAGGGGACGGCTAGCAATCAGCCCCAGCATTTT. Its translation: CASSKGTASNQPQHF.

This chain joins TRBV6-5 and TRBJ1-5; possible D gene TRBD1, 6 bases. Germline CDR1 MNHEY, CDR2 SVGAGI. V was cut by 6 bases and J by 9 bases, with 18 bases left in between. CDR3 length: 14 amino acids. The CDR3 sequence is CASRQDRTVGPQHF. The CDR3 DNA reads as TGTGCCAGCAGGCAAGACAGGACAGTTGGGCCCCAGCATTTT.

The rearrangement joins TRBV10-3 to TRBJ2-1; D gene uncertain. Trimming left V 3 bases short and J 6 bases short, with 15 bases between. The CDR3 runs 15 residues. Germline loops: CDR1 ENHRY, CDR2 SYGVKD. CDR3: CAISEGGLERNEQFF. CDR3 nucleotides: TGTGCCATCAGTGAAGGTGGCTTGGAGCGCAATGAGCAGTTCTTC.

The chain has TRBV7-2 and TRBJ1-1; a weak D match, TRBD1 (5 bases). The CDR3 sequence is 15 residues long. The V and J ends lost 5 bases and 0 bases respectively, with 13 bases between them. Germline CDR1 is SGHTA and CDR2 is FQGNSA. The CDR3 DNA follows: TGTGCCAGCAGCCCCCTGGGACGGTTGAACACTGAAGCTTTCTTT. As protein: CASSPLGRLNTEAFF.

The gene calls are TRBV18 and TRBJ2-7; TRBD1 or TRBD2 may be the D gene (5 bases each). V was trimmed by 2 bases and J by 3 bases, leaving 8 bases between them. Germline V gene data show CDR1 as KGHSH and CDR2 as LQKENI. The CDR3 is 13 residues long. The CDR3 nucleotides read TGTGCCAGCTCACCAGGGGACGGCTACGAGCAGTACTTC. The encoded protein is CASSPGDGYEQYF.

The genes are TRBV6-1 and TRBJ2-2, with no clear D. The ends were cut back, 0 bases at V and 6 bases at J, with 5 bases in the middle. There are 13 residues in the CDR3. Per the germline V gene, CDR1 is MNHNS and CDR2 is SASEGT. CDR3: CASSEAWSGELFF. CDR3 nucleotide sequence: TGTGCCAGCAGTGAAGCTTGGTCCGGGGAGCTGTTTTTT.

The CDR3 DNA sequence: TGTGCCACCAGCAGAGGGGGAGCCCTGGCACCCCTCCACTTT. This translates into CATSRGGALAPLHF. The rearrangement joins TRBV15 to TRBJ1-6, with D unclear. Germline CDR1 is LNHNV and CDR2 is YYDKDF (reference sequence). Trimming left V 1 base short and J 11 bases short, with 12 bases between. The CDR3 covers 14 residues. The variable domain in full, completed from reference TRBV15 and TRBJ1-6, reads DAMVIQNPRYQVTQFGKPVTLSCSQTLNHNVMYWYQQKSSQAPKLLFHYYDKDFNNEADTPDNFQSRRPNTSFCFLDIRSPGLGDTAMYLCATSRGGALAPLHFGNGTRLTVT.

J is TRBJ2-7 and V is TRBV6-5; 11 positions match TRBD2. Unmatched junction bases numbered 6, after V lost 7 bases and J lost 4 bases. Germline V gene data show CDR1 as MNHEY and CDR2 as SVGAGI. CDR3 length equals 14 residues. CDR3 residues: CASTPSGGKYEQYF. The CDR3 region has the DNA TGTGCCAGCACCCCTAGCGGGGGGAAATACGAGCAGTACTTC.

The rearrangement joins TRBV7-8 to TRBJ2-7; 11 nucleotides agree with TRBD2. Germline loops: CDR1 SGHVS, CDR2 FQNEAQ. CDR3 length equals 13 residues. V gave up 7 bases and J gave up 6 bases; unmatched junction bases: 5. The CDR3 DNA reads TGTGCCAGCATTTTAGCGGGGGGGCCCGAGCAGTACTTC. Translated, it gives CASILAGGPEQYF.

The rearrangement uses TRBV19 and TRBJ1-2; 10 bases align to TRBD1. The CDR3 runs 13 residues. Germline values: CDR1 LNHDA, CDR2 SQIVND (reference sequence). With 10 bases clipped from V and 4 bases from J, the junction kept 6 bases outside the gene matches. This CDR3 is CATGTGALYGYTF. The CDR3 DNA is TGTGCCACCGGGACAGGGGCCCTCTATGGCTACACCTTC.

The chain is built from TRBV5-5 and TRBJ2-1; 7 bases fit TRBD1. Trimming removed 4 bases from V and 2 bases from J; junction bases left unmatched: 6. The germline CDR1 and CDR2 sequences are SGHKS and YYEKEE (reference sequence). This CDR3 is 15 amino acids long. The CDR3 here is CASSQDRDTYNEQFF. As DNA, the CDR3 is TGTGCCAGCAGCCAAGACAGGGACACCTACAATGAGCAGTTCTTC.

This clone came up once. The J gene is TRBJ2-1, the V gene TRBV7-2; 7 positions match TRBD1. The CDR3 length is 15 residues. The germline gives CDR1 SGHTA, CDR2 FQGNSA. The V gene end was trimmed by 1 base and the J gene end by 10 bases; junction bases not matched to a gene: 10. CDR3 nucleotides: TGTGCCAGCAGCTTAGGGGACAGTTCGGTCCGAGAGCAGTTCTTC. This translates into CASSLGDSSVREQFF.

This chain connects TRBV5-1 to TRBJ2-1; D not resolved. Trimming stripped 0 bases from V and 0 bases from J, with 10 bases between. The CDR3 contains 16 residues. CDR1 is SGHRS, CDR2 YFSETQ, per germline. The CDR3 is CASSLVDFSSYNEQFF. Written as DNA, the CDR3 is TGCGCCAGCAGCTTGGTGGATTTCAGCTCCTACAATGAGCAGTTCTTC.

The chain links TRBV9 to TRBJ2-3, with TRBD2 identical over 10 bases. The J segment lost 12 bases and the V segment lost 2 bases, leaving 12 bases of the junction unmatched. This CDR3 contains 15 residues. Germline values: CDR1 SGDLS, CDR2 YYNGEE. CDR3 residues: CASSVGSGGSRGQYF. CDR3 nucleotide sequence: TGTGCCAGCAGCGTGGGTAGCGGGGGGTCCAGGGGCCAGTATTTT. The entire variable domain, with the rest obtained from reference TRBV9 and TRBJ2-3, is as follows: DSGVTQTPKHLITATGQRVTLRCSPRSGDLSVYWYQQSLDQGLQFLIQYYNGEERAKGNILERFSAQQFPDLHSELNLSSLELGDSALYFCASSVGSGGSRGQYFGPGTRLTVL.

The rearrangement joins TRBV5-6 to TRBJ2-3; D gene unclear. The length of the CDR3 is 12 residues. Germline V gives CDR1 SGHDT, CDR2 YYEEEE. Trimming pared 4 bases from V and 6 bases from J, leaving 9 bases between. CDR3 amino acids: CASSPGRDTQYF. In nucleotides, the CDR3 is TGTGCCAGCAGCCCCGGTCGTGATACGCAGTATTTT.

The rearrangement uses TRBV28 and TRBJ1-5; tentative D call: TRBD1 (6 bases). The CDR3 is made up of 13 amino acids. Germline V gene data show CDR1 as MDHEN and CDR2 as SYDVKM. V shed 7 bases and J shed 4 bases, with 11 bases lying between them. The CDR3 here is CASIGTGNQPQHF. The CDR3 DNA reads as TGTGCCAGCATTGGAACAGGGAATCAGCCCCAGCATTTT.

This chain connects TRBV21-1 to TRBJ1-5. TRBV21-1 is shown as a pseudogene. This CDR3 is 22 amino acids long. The chain's CDR3 is CASSKAGTGKGLGDRDNQPQHF. The DNA for the CDR3 is TGTGCCAGCAGCAAAGCGGGGACTGGCAAGGGACTGGGGGATAGGGACAATCAGCCCCAGCATTTT.

The chain combines TRBV2 with TRBJ1-2, with D unresolved. CDR1 and CDR2 from the germline V gene are SNHLY and FYNNEI. V lost 8 bases, J lost 2 bases, and 9 bases lay in between. The CDR3 sequence is 12 residues long. This chain's CDR3 is CASSVGNYGYTF. The CDR3 DNA reads TGTGCCAGCTCAGTCGGGAACTATGGCTACACCTTC.